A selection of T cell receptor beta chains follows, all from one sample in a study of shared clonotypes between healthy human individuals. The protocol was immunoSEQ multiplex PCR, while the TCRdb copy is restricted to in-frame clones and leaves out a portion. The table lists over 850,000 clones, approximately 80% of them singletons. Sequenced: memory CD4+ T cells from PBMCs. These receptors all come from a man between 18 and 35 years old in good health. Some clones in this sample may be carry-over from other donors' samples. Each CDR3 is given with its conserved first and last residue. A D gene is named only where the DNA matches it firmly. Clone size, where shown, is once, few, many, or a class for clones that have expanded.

CDR3nt: TGCGCCAGCCGCCAGAGGGACGGTGGCTATGGCTACACCTTC
CDR3aa: CASRQRDGGYGYTF
v_gene: TRBV5-1
j_gene: TRBJ1-2
abundance: -
d_gene: -
len: 14

CDR3nt: TGTGCCACCAGCAGAGGGACTGCGGGAATCTACGAGCAGTACTTC
CDR3aa: CATSRGTAGIYEQYF
v_gene: TRBV15
j_gene: TRBJ2-7
abundance: many
d_gene: -
len: 15

CDR3nt: TGTGCCAGCAGCCAAGATGAGGTTACCACCGGGGAGCTGTTTTTT
CDR3aa: CASSQDEVTTGELFF
v_gene: TRBV4-2
j_gene: TRBJ2-2
abundance: -
d_gene: -
len: 15

CDR3nt: TGTGCCAGCAGCCGACAGGGTTTTAGCTATGGCTACACCTTC
CDR3aa: CASSRQGFSYGYTF
v_gene: TRBV7-9
j_gene: TRBJ1-2
abundance: -
d_gene: TRBD1
len: 14

CDR3nt: TGTGCCAGCAGTGACACAGGGGCGCGCCCCGGGGAGCTGTTTTTT
CDR3aa: CASSDTGARPGELFF
v_gene: TRBV2
j_gene: TRBJ2-2
abundance: -
d_gene: TRBD1
len: 15

CDR3nt: TGTGCCAGCAGTTACGGACTAGCGGTTTCCTACAATGAGCAGTTCTTC
CDR3aa: CASSYGLAVSYNEQFF
v_gene: TRBV6-5
j_gene: TRBJ2-1
abundance: -
d_gene: TRBD2
len: 16

CDR3nt: TGTGCCAGCTCACCCGGGACAGGGAACTACGAGCAGTACTTC
CDR3aa: CASSPGTGNYEQYF
v_gene: TRBV18
j_gene: TRBJ2-7
abundance: -
d_gene: TRBD1
len: 14

CDR3nt: TGTGCCAGCAGCTTGGGTCCGGGGGACAATGAGCAGTTCTTC
CDR3aa: CASSLGPGDNEQFF
v_gene: TRBV5-4
j_gene: TRBJ2-1
abundance: -
d_gene: -
len: 14

CDR3nt: TGTGCCAGCAGCCACCTACCACAGGGCTCCTATGGCTACACCTTC
CDR3aa: CASSHLPQGSYGYTF
v_gene: TRBV6-6
j_gene: TRBJ1-2
abundance: once
d_gene: -
len: 15

CDR3nt: TGTGCCAGCAGTTTTTTCAAGCGCAGGGGACAAGAGACCCAGTACTTC
CDR3aa: CASSFFKRRGQETQYF
v_gene: TRBV28
j_gene: TRBJ2-5
abundance: -
d_gene: -
len: 16

CDR3nt: TGTGCCAGCATACCAGGACAGGGTACTTCACCCCTCCACTTT
CDR3aa: CASIPGQGTSPLHF
v_gene: TRBV6-6
j_gene: TRBJ1-6
abundance: -
d_gene: TRBD1
len: 14

CDR3nt: TGTGCCTGGACTTTGGGATTCGGGCTATTTGGCTACACCTTC
CDR3aa: CAWTLGFGLFGYTF
v_gene: TRBV30
j_gene: TRBJ1-2
abundance: few
d_gene: -
len: 14

CDR3nt: TGTGCCAGCCAAGGGGACAGGGGGCAATACGAGCAGTACTTC
CDR3aa: CASQGDRGQYEQYF
v_gene: TRBV7-2
j_gene: TRBJ2-7
abundance: -
d_gene: TRBD1
len: 14